A selection of T cell receptor beta chains follows, all from one sample in a study of blood T cell repertoires in COVID-19. Method: immunoSEQ multiplex PCR; TCRdb's copy keeps in-frame clones and lacks some. The sample has fewer than 300,000 clones; roughly 91% are singletons. Sequencing used PBMCs or T cells enriched from blood (not recorded which). All receptors derive from a woman between 40 and 55 years old with acute COVID-19. Each CDR3 is given with its conserved first and last residue. A D gene is named only where the DNA matches it firmly. Clone size is not always given. Where it is, it says once, few, many or a class for expanded clones.

v_gene,abundance,j_gene,d_gene,CDR3aa,CDR3nt
TRBV6-4,-,TRBJ2-1,TRBD2,CASSDLASGVFF,TGTGCCAGCAGTGACCTGGCTAGCGGTGTGTTCTTC
TRBV7-9,once,TRBJ1-1,-,CASSVDWQEAFF,TGTGCCAGCAGCGTCGACTGGCAAGAAGCTTTCTTT
TRBV9,-,TRBJ2-1,TRBD2,CASSVSGRGDGEQFF,TGTGCCAGCAGCGTGAGCGGGAGGGGGGATGGTGAGCAGTTCTTC
TRBV5-1,-,TRBJ1-1,TRBD1,CASSFSTGGPAFF,TGCGCCAGCAGCTTTAGCACAGGGGGGCCAGCTTTCTTT
TRBV30,-,TRBJ1-4,-,CAWSVRLGAANEKLFF,TGTGCCTGGAGTGTACGGCTGGGGGCAGCTAATGAAAAACTGTTTTTT
TRBV5-4,-,TRBJ2-7,-,CASSLVTGFSSYEQYF,TGTGCCAGCAGCTTGGTTACAGGGTTTTCCAGCTACGAGCAGTACTTC
TRBV5-1,-,TRBJ1-1,-,CASSNRGATEAFF,TGCGCCAGCAGCAATCGGGGGGCGACTGAAGCTTTCTTT
TRBV2,-,TRBJ2-2,TRBD2,CASRREAESNTGELFF,TGTGCCAGCCGACGGGAGGCCGAATCGAACACCGGGGAGCTGTTTTTT
TRBV3-1/TRBV3-2,-,TRBJ1-1,TRBD1,CASTQTGTGGLNTEAFF,TGTGCCAGCACTCAGACCGGGACAGGGGGCTTGAACACTGAAGCTTTCTTT
TRBV11-2,-,TRBJ2-5,TRBD2,CASSLDPKRGFQETQYF,TGTGCCAGCAGCTTAGATCCCAAGCGGGGGTTCCAAGAGACCCAGTACTTC
TRBV5-1,-,TRBJ2-3,TRBD2,CASSLAPPGGGTDTQYF,TGCGCCAGCAGCTTGGCCCCACCGGGGGGGGGCACAGATACGCAGTATTTT
TRBV6-5,few,TRBJ2-1,TRBD2,CASSRDYLQFF,TGTGCCAGCAGCCGGGACTACCTCCAGTTCTTC
TRBV12-3/TRBV12-4,-,TRBJ1-5,-,CASSSRDNQPQHF,TGTGCCAGCAGTTCCAGGGACAATCAGCCCCAGCATTTT
TRBV19,once,TRBJ1-2,TRBD1,CASSTDRVAGYTF,TGTGCCAGTAGTACCGACAGGGTCGCAGGCTACACCTTC
TRBV27,-,TRBJ1-2,-,CASKSGGDYGYTF,TGTGCCAGCAAATCGGGGGGCGACTATGGCTACACCTTC
TRBV5-4,many,TRBJ2-2,-,CASSPGAQRDTGELFF,TGTGCCAGCAGCCCCGGCGCTCAGCGGGACACCGGGGAGCTGTTTTTT
TRBV5-1,-,TRBJ1-5,-,CASSLGGVNQPQHF,TGCGCCAGCAGCTTGGGGGGCGTCAATCAGCCCCAGCATTTT
TRBV5-1,-,TRBJ2-1,TRBD2,CASSLASGSFEQFF,TGCGCCAGCAGCTTGGCTAGCGGGAGTTTTGAGCAGTTCTTC
TRBV29-1,-,TRBJ1-1,-,CSVEKGDRTEAFF,TGCAGCGTTGAAAAGGGTGACAGGACCGAAGCTTTCTTT
TRBV19,-,TRBJ2-7,-,CASSIDPGEAAYEQYF,TGTGCCAGTAGTATAGATCCTGGGGAGGCTGCCTACGAGCAGTACTTC
TRBV7-3,-,TRBJ2-7,TRBD2,CASSLRGGTDYEQYF,TGTGCCAGCAGCTTACGGGGAGGGACCGACTACGAGCAGTACTTC
TRBV24-1,-,TRBJ2-1,TRBD2,CATSDFPGAAGEGYNEQFF,TGTGCCACCAGTGATTTTCCGGGGGCAGCGGGAGAAGGGTACAATGAGCAGTTCTTC
TRBV5-1,-,TRBJ1-2,TRBD1,CASRTEGGNGYTF,TGCGCCAGCAGGACCGAAGGGGGCAATGGCTACACCTTC
TRBV20-1,few,TRBJ1-3,-,CSASGPGQGSGNTIYF,TGCAGTGCTAGTGGGCCCGGGCAGGGCTCTGGAAACACCATATATTTT
TRBV21-1,-,TRBJ1-1,-,CASSKAGQSGEAFF,TGTGCCAGCAGCAAAGCGGGGCAGTCGGGTGAAGCTTTCTTT